This TCR beta chain stems from a study of blood T cell repertoires in COVID-19 (dated by TCRdb to the early 2020s). For context, the study as a whole: Collaborator samples came from the United States, Italy and Spain and covered acute and convalescent phases of COVID-19. The samples were drawn from two sources: the first 160 participants of the ongoing ImmuneRACE study, and some 1,300 subjects contributed by 6 global collaborators. Where available, HLA class I and class II types were obtained from metadata supplied by the sample provider rather than from assay-based typing. The sample metadata nearly always contained a de-identified subject ID, COVID-19 status, age in years and sex. Subjects who had been exposed to COVID-19, were actively infected with it, or had recovered from it provided the deeply sampled blood TCRbeta repertoires that made up the dataset. The repertoires were made available in a free public database intended to serve as a resource for research on the immune response to SARS-CoV-2. The material from the prospective study consisted of cDNA or gDNA derived from T cells, B-cell-depleted T cells, or PBMCs. Overall study outcomes, separate from this receptor: The amount of clinical and demographic metadata varied by source and participant and was provided uncurated.

There are 15 amino acids in the CDR3, from cysteine to phenylalanine inclusive. Kept here is only the CDR3 DNA, which spans 45 bases and is read in frame from base 1. Trimming at the junction amounts to 4 bases on V and 5 bases on J, and the germline ends lie 16 bases apart. CDR1 and CDR2, looked up from the germline V gene, are SGHDT and YYEEEE. For this clone: No cognate antigen has been identified for it. No much larger clonotype is one base removed from it; base qualities were not supplied.

Whole blood was collected in K2EDTA tubes by collaborating institutions according to the institutions' own protocols. For TCRbeta analysis, collaborator samples were shipped as frozen whole blood, as isolated PBMCs, or as DNA extracted from either sample type. TCRbeta CDR3 regions were amplified from genomic DNA using the immunoSEQ Assay, a bias-controlled multiplex PCR. Per the source publication's procedure: Nucleated cell counts per sample were estimated from amplification of reference gene primers within the assay. Sequence reads were collapsed and filtered to measure the absolute abundance of every unique TCRbeta CDR3 rearrangement. For each sample, productive Simpson clonality was calculated as the square root of Simpson's diversity index over productive rearrangements. What TCRdb holds here is the immuneACCESS table cut down to in-frame rearrangements. Part of the clones is not present; checked against another copy, under half of the missing clones reflect an unresolved V gene, and the others are unexplained. The DNA gave D and trimming, while V, J and clone size come from that table. This sample gives under 300,000 clones in total; around 82% of them show up just once. The ten largest make up nearly 5% of the sample.

This receptor chain uses TRBV5-6 and TRBJ1-5, and perhaps TRBD1 as D gene, on 5 matching bases. The specimen sequenced was peripheral blood. The source of this sequence is a woman of 80 years or more with active or convalescent COVID-19. The nucleotide sequence is TGTGCCAGCAGCCTGGGACCGCTCGAGGATCAGCCCCAGCATTTT. Its product reads: CASSLGPLEDQPQHF.